The T cell receptor (beta chain) described here comes from a study of shared clonotypes between healthy human individuals. As for the study in general: Sampling drew on donors who were a couple of women and a few men aged 18 to 49. Three plates each covered CD4 naive and memory; CD8 naive two, CD8 memory one.

Study processing details: Junction-only immunoSEQ data arrived without quality scores, meaning filtering differed. Sequenced by immunoSEQ multiplex PCR; TCRdb stores in-frame clones only, minus some. The V and J calls and the clone size are those of that table, but D and trimming were determined from the DNA. Seen here are over 2,000,000 clones, 90% to 95% observed once, and the top ten hold 1.5% to 2%. CD8 cells classed as naive were CD45RO-negative and positively selected for CCR7, excluding terminally differentiated effector memory CD45RA+ cells. The V gene's germline CDR1 is SEHNR and CDR2 FQNEAQ (reference sequence). The CDR3 covers 14 residues. V was clipped by 7 bases and J by 0 bases, with 12 bases between them.

This chain links TRBV7-9 with TRBJ1-1; D gene unclear. This TCR was recovered from a man between 18 and 35 years old in good health. Some clones in this sample may be carry-over from other donors' samples. The sample was naive CD8+ T cells from PBMCs. The CDR3 here is CASTSPGVNTEAFF. CDR3 in DNA: TGTGCCAGCACCTCGCCCGGGGTGAACACTGAAGCTTTCTTT.